Following are 21 T cell receptor beta chains from one sample sequenced in a study of blood T cell repertoires in COVID-19. Clones were read by immunoSEQ multiplex PCR, and TCRdb kept only the in-frame ones, dropping some. The table lists approximately 82,000 clones, approximately 82% of them singletons, with around a third in the top ten. The source material was peripheral blood. The source of these receptors is a woman aged 65 to 85 with acute or convalescent COVID-19.

The CDR3 here is CASSFEGRSYNEQFF. The CDR3, as DNA: TGCGCCAGCAGCTTCGAGGGCAGGAGTTACAATGAGCAGTTCTTC. This chain uses TRBV5-1 with TRBJ2-1, with a tentative D call TRBD2 (5 bases). Trimming left V 2 bases short and J 4 bases short, with 13 bases between. The CDR3 contains 15 residues. The V gene's germline CDR1 is SGHRS and CDR2 YFSETQ. Variable domain in full (rest from reference TRBV5-1 and TRBJ2-1): KAGVTQTPRYLIKTRGQQVTLSCSPISGHRSVSWYQQTPGQGLQFLFEYFSETQRNKGNFPGRFSGRQFSNSRSEMNVSTLELGDSALYLCASSFEGRSYNEQFFGPGTRLTVL.

The V call is TRBV5-5, the J call TRBJ2-7; D ambiguous. Germline CDR1 is SGHKS and CDR2 is YYEKEE (reference sequence). With 3 bases removed from V and 3 bases from J, the gap between germline ends came to 7 bases. The CDR3 loop spans 12 amino acids. This chain's CDR3 is CASSWALYEQYF. The DNA for the CDR3 is TGTGCCAGCAGCTGGGCCCTCTACGAGCAGTACTTC.

The rearrangement links TRBV5-6 to TRBJ2-4; the D gene is possibly TRBD2 (6 bases). CDR1 is SGHDT, CDR2 YYEEEE, per germline. The CDR3 sequence is 15 residues long. With 5 bases removed from V and 4 bases from J, the gap between germline ends came to 16 bases. CDR3: CASSPSTSIKNIQYF. The CDR3 nucleotides are TGTGCCAGCAGTCCCTCGACTAGTATTAAAAACATTCAGTACTTC.

The chain carries TRBV4-2 and TRBJ2-7; no reliable D call. Trimming cost V 1 base and J 3 bases, with 10 bases left between them. Germline loops: CDR1 LGHNA, CDR2 YNFKEQ. The CDR3 length is 14 residues. The CDR3 loop is CASSQVREIYEQYF. Written as DNA, the CDR3 is TGTGCCAGCAGCCAAGTGCGAGAGATCTACGAGCAGTACTTC.

The rearrangement links TRBV9 to TRBJ2-3, with unresolved D. The V end lost 3 bases, the J end lost 2 bases, and 13 bases lay between the germline ends. The CDR3 is made up of 15 amino acids. Germline loops: CDR1 SGDLS, CDR2 YYNGEE. The CDR3: CASSATPIATDTQYF. The DNA for the CDR3 is TGTGCCAGCAGCGCCACTCCCATTGCCACAGATACGCAGTATTTT.

The V and J genes are TRBV5-4 and TRBJ2-4; D is possibly TRBD1 (6 bases). Germline CDR1 and CDR2: SGHNT and YYREEE (reference sequence). V lost 5 bases and J 0 bases, leaving 18 bases between the germline ends. The CDR3 covers 17 residues. The CDR3 sequence is CASSRNRDTLAKNIQYF. CDR3 bases: TGTGCCAGCAGTCGTAACAGGGATACTCTAGCCAAAAACATTCAGTACTTC.

The chain is built from TRBV30 and TRBJ1-5; D is perhaps TRBD1 (6 bases). With 2 bases removed from V and 1 base from J, the gap between germline ends came to 15 bases. Germline CDR1 GTSNPN, CDR2 SVGIG (reference sequence). The CDR3 runs to 16 residues. The CDR3 region is CAWSTNLGQSNQPQHF. The CDR3, as DNA: TGTGCCTGGAGTACAAATTTGGGACAAAGCAATCAGCCCCAGCATTTT.

The chain couples TRBV24-1 to TRBJ1-2, with TRBD1 matching 9 bases. The V and J ends lost 4 bases and 7 bases, in that order; junction bases with no gene match: 9. The CDR3 covers 15 residues. From germline, CDR1 is KGHDR and CDR2 SFDVKD. DNA of the CDR3: TGTGCCACCAGTGAGGCGGGACAGGGTCCCTCTGGCTACACCTTC. It specifies CATSEAGQGPSGYTF.

This chain uses TRBV4-1 with TRBJ2-7; 7 positions agree with TRBD1. The ends lost 9 bases at V and 0 bases at J; junction bases unmatched: 11. This CDR3 contains 15 residues. Per the germline V gene, CDR1 is MGHRA and CDR2 is YSYEKL. The CDR3 nucleotides read TGCGCCAGTCGGGCCTCTCCAGGGGGCTCCTACGAGCAGTACTTC. Its protein product is CASRASPGGSYEQYF.

The rearrangement links TRBV2 to TRBJ1-6; no clear D. Deletions cut 8 bases from V and 7 bases from J, with 9 bases between. Germline V gene data show CDR1 as SNHLY and CDR2 as FYNNEI. The CDR3 length is 12 residues. CDR3 DNA: TGTGCCAGCCAACCGGGGAATTCACCCCTCCACTTT. Protein product: CASQPGNSPLHF. Combining the CDR3 with reference TRBV2 and TRBJ1-6 gives the whole variable domain EPEVTQTPSHQVTQMGQEVILRCVPISNHLYFYWYRQILGQKVEFLVSFYNNEISEKSEIFDDQFSVERPDGSNFTLKIRSTKLEDSAMYFCASQPGNSPLHFGNGTRLTVT.

The V and J genes are TRBV1 and TRBJ1-1; TRBD1 is the table's D call, not checked against the DNA. TRBV1 is given as a pseudogene. The CDR3 has 12 residues. Here the CDR3 DNA reads TGCACCAGCAGCCCAGGGTGTCCTGAAGCTTTCTTT. This gives the protein CTSSPGCPEAFF.

This chain links TRBV11-2 with TRBJ2-7; no definite D call. Germline V lookup: CDR1 SGHAT, CDR2 FQNNGV. V dropped 4 bases and J dropped 7 bases, with 14 bases sitting between them. The CDR3 totals 13 residues. The CDR3 nucleotides read TGTGCCAGCAGCTCCGTCTCGCGTTTGGAGCAGTACTTC. Encoded protein: CASSSVSRLEQYF.

The chain's CDR3 is CASSLLPGQGRDEQFF. In DNA, the CDR3 is TGCGCCAGCAGCTTGCTTCCGGGACAGGGGAGAGATGAGCAGTTCTTC. The chain carries TRBV5-1 and TRBJ2-1; 10 positions match TRBD1. The CDR3 has 16 residues. Germline V lookup: CDR1 SGHRS, CDR2 YFSETQ. The junction had 9 bases not matched to a gene; V was cut back by 1 base and J by 8 bases.

As for this clone: Other nucleotide sequences in the sample specify the same CDR3. The rearrangement joins TRBV5-1 to TRBJ1-5, with TRBD1 identical over 8 bases. The CDR3 loop spans 15 amino acids. Germline lookup yields CDR1 SGHRS and CDR2 YFSETQ. Trimming cost V 0 bases and J 3 bases; bases outside gene matches: 2. The DNA of the CDR3 is TGCGCCAGCAGCTTGGGACAGGGGCTCAATCAGCCCCAGCATTTT. It translates to CASSLGQGLNQPQHF.

This chain uses TRBV5-1 with TRBJ2-2, with no clear D. Germline V CDR1 and CDR2: SGHRS, YFSETQ. This CDR3 has 14 amino acids. Trimming pared 0 bases from V and 2 bases from J, leaving 5 bases between. The CDR3 region has the DNA TGCGCCAGCAGCTTGGACATAAACACCGGGGAGCTGTTTTTT. Translated: CASSLDINTGELFF.

The chain employs TRBV29-1 and TRBJ2-5; perhaps TRBD2 as D (6 bases). Germline CDR1 SQVTM, CDR2 ANQGSEA. V was pared by 3 bases and J by 3 bases, with 8 bases between. The CDR3 sequence is 12 residues long. CDR3: CSVDGGEETQYF. Written as DNA, the CDR3 is TGCAGCGTTGACGGGGGAGAAGAGACCCAGTACTTC.

The chain couples TRBV5-1 to TRBJ2-3; the D gene is possibly TRBD1 (5 bases). Germline V gene sequence: CDR1 SGHRS, CDR2 YFSETQ. The ends were cut back, 0 bases at V and 1 base at J, with 9 bases in the middle. CDR3 size: 15 residues. The CDR3 DNA reads TGCGCCAGCAGCTTGGGGCAGGGCGGCACAGATACGCAGTATTTT. Translated: CASSLGQGGTDTQYF. The entire variable domain, with the rest obtained from reference TRBV5-1 and TRBJ2-3, is as follows: KAGVTQTPRYLIKTRGQQVTLSCSPISGHRSVSWYQQTPGQGLQFLFEYFSETQRNKGNFPGRFSGRQFSNSRSEMNVSTLELGDSALYLCASSLGQGGTDTQYFGPGTRLTVL.

The chain links TRBV5-1 to TRBJ1-6; maybe TRBD1 (6 bases). Trimming stripped 7 bases from V and 4 bases from J, with 15 bases between. CDR1 and CDR2 from the germline V gene are SGHRS and YFSETQ. The CDR3 totals 15 residues. The CDR3 DNA sequence: TGCGCCAGCGCCCAAACAGGGATGTATAATTCACCCCTCCACTTT. It yields the protein CASAQTGMYNSPLHF.

The sample holds a few counts of this clone. This rearrangement joins TRBV7-9 to TRBJ2-7, with 7 bases that match TRBD2. CDR1 is SEHNR, CDR2 FQNEAQ, per germline (reference sequence). V dropped 3 bases and J dropped 2; count of bases not matched to a gene: 7. This CDR3 is 15 amino acids long. The CDR3 loop reads CASSFGGSDPYEQYF. CDR3 DNA sequence: TGTGCCAGCAGCTTTGGCGGGAGTGATCCCTACGAGCAGTACTTC. Full variable domain (missing parts from reference TRBV7-9 and TRBJ2-7): DTGVSQNPRHKITKRGQNVTFRCDPISEHNRLYWYRQTLGQGPEFLTYFQNEAQLEKSRLLSDRFSAERPKGSFSTLEIQRTEQGDSAMYLCASSFGGSDPYEQYFGPGTRLTVT.

V usage is TRBV29-1 and J usage is TRBJ2-7; D ambiguous. V lost 5 bases and J lost 3, with 8 bases in between. Germline-derived CDR1 and CDR2 are SQVTM and ANQGSEA. CDR3 length: 11 amino acids. The CDR3 sequence: CSVTHNYEQYF. CDR3 nucleotide sequence: TGCAGCGTTACCCACAACTACGAGCAGTACTTC.

The CDR3 DNA follows: TGCGCCAGCAGGGACGGGACAGGGAGCTCCTACGAGCAGTACTTC. It yields the protein CASRDGTGSSYEQYF. The chain is built from TRBV5-1 and TRBJ2-7; 9 nucleotides agree with TRBD1. Germline CDR1 is SGHRS and CDR2 is YFSETQ. CDR3 length: 15 amino acids. The V segment lost 5 bases and the J segment 0 bases; nucleotides outside the gene matches: 6.